This is a list of T cell receptor beta chains from one sample in a study of radiotherapy plus CTLA-4 blockade in lung cancer. The method was immunoSEQ multiplex PCR; TCRdb's version includes in-frame clones alone and lacks a portion of them. The sample has 90,000 or so clones; under 85% are singletons. Sequencing used peripheral blood, obtained from a patient treated with radiotherapy plus ipilimumab. The origin of the receptors is a human donor with non-small cell lung cancer who had stable disease on radiotherapy plus ipilimumab. Both conserved end residues are part of each CDR3. Fields, in order: V gene, J gene, D gene, clone size, CDR3 protein, CDR3 DNA. The D gene is left open where the match is weak. Clone size is not always given. Where it is, it says once, few, many or a class for expanded clones.

v_gene: TRBV5-1; j_gene: TRBJ2-2; d_gene: .; abundance: .; CDR3aa: CASSEAGVGELFF; CDR3nt: TGCGCCAGCAGCGAAGCAGGGGTCGGGGAGCTGTTTTTT
v_gene: TRBV30; j_gene: TRBJ2-3; d_gene: .; abundance: .; CDR3aa: CAWKKGPGDTQYF; CDR3nt: TGTGCCTGGAAAAAGGGACCGGGGGATACGCAGTATTTT
v_gene: TRBV6-5; j_gene: TRBJ2-1; d_gene: TRBD2; abundance: .; CDR3aa: CASSLLAGAYNEQFF; CDR3nt: TGTGCCAGCAGCCTACTAGCGGGAGCCTACAATGAGCAGTTCTTC
v_gene: TRBV27; j_gene: TRBJ1-6; d_gene: .; abundance: .; CDR3aa: CASSFFDGPLHF; CDR3nt: TGTGCCAGCAGTTTCTTCGATGGACCCCTCCACTTT
v_gene: TRBV10-3; j_gene: TRBJ1-1; d_gene: .; abundance: few; CDR3aa: CAISDQSNTEAFF; CDR3nt: TGTGCCATCAGTGATCAGAGCAACACTGAAGCTTTCTTT
v_gene: TRBV9; j_gene: TRBJ2-2; d_gene: TRBD1; abundance: .; CDR3aa: CASSAGTGVGELFF; CDR3nt: TGTGCCAGCAGCGCCGGGACAGGCGTCGGGGAGCTGTTTTTT
v_gene: TRBV29-1; j_gene: TRBJ2-7; d_gene: .; abundance: .; CDR3aa: CSVIKVHEQYF; CDR3nt: TGCAGCGTTATAAAGGTCCACGAGCAGTACTTC
v_gene: TRBV2; j_gene: TRBJ2-7; d_gene: TRBD1; abundance: .; CDR3aa: CASKDRVPSYEQYF; CDR3nt: TGTGCCAGTAAAGACAGGGTCCCTTCCTACGAGCAGTACTTC
v_gene: TRBV30; j_gene: TRBJ1-1; d_gene: .; abundance: .; CDR3aa: CAWSTVTEAFF; CDR3nt: TGTGCCTGGAGTACTGTAACTGAAGCTTTCTTT
v_gene: TRBV6-1; j_gene: TRBJ1-5; d_gene: .; abundance: .; CDR3aa: CASKLSNQPQHF; CDR3nt: TGTGCCAGCAAATTGTCTAATCAGCCCCAGCATTTT
v_gene: TRBV19; j_gene: TRBJ1-2; d_gene: .; abundance: few; CDR3aa: CASNPVGGAFSGYTF; CDR3nt: TGTGCCAGTAATCCGGTCGGGGGCGCATTTAGTGGCTACACCTTC
v_gene: TRBV7-8; j_gene: TRBJ2-3; d_gene: .; abundance: .; CDR3aa: CASSLALALAPDTQYF; CDR3nt: TGTGCCAGCAGCTTAGCGCTGGCTTTAGCGCCAGATACGCAGTATTTT
v_gene: TRBV30; j_gene: TRBJ2-2; d_gene: TRBD2; abundance: .; CDR3aa: CAWTRAGVETGELFF; CDR3nt: TGTGCCTGGACAAGGGCGGGAGTAGAGACCGGGGAGCTGTTTTTT
v_gene: TRBV28; j_gene: TRBJ1-5; d_gene: TRBD1; abundance: .; CDR3aa: CASGDRGKQPQHF; CDR3nt: TGTGCCAGCGGGGACAGGGGGAAGCAGCCCCAGCATTTT
v_gene: TRBV7-8; j_gene: TRBJ2-3; d_gene: .; abundance: .; CDR3aa: CASSSDGTSSGTDTQYF; CDR3nt: TGTGCCAGCAGCTCCGACGGGACTTCCTCGGGGACAGATACGCAGTATTTT
v_gene: TRBV29-1; j_gene: TRBJ1-6; d_gene: .; abundance: .; CDR3aa: CSVGGLGTPLHF; CDR3nt: TGCAGCGTTGGGGGCCTAGGGACACCCCTCCACTTT
v_gene: TRBV27; j_gene: TRBJ2-3; d_gene: .; abundance: .; CDR3aa: CASSRDPRVDTQYF; CDR3nt: TGTGCCAGCAGTCGGGACCCCCGGGTAGATACGCAGTATTTT
v_gene: TRBV19; j_gene: TRBJ2-7; d_gene: .; abundance: .; CDR3aa: CASSIQGLGDEQYF; CDR3nt: TGTGCCAGTAGTATTCAGGGCCTCGGTGACGAGCAGTACTTC
v_gene: TRBV29-1; j_gene: TRBJ2-1; d_gene: TRBD2; abundance: .; CDR3aa: CSVFGELAGGLYNEQFF; CDR3nt: TGCAGCGTTTTCGGTGAACTAGCGGGAGGACTTTACAATGAGCAGTTCTTC
v_gene: TRBV5-1; j_gene: TRBJ2-1; d_gene: TRBD2; abundance: .; CDR3aa: CASSRTSGSRNEQFF; CDR3nt: TGCGCCAGCAGCAGGACTAGCGGGAGTAGGAATGAGCAGTTCTTC
v_gene: TRBV5-1; j_gene: TRBJ2-6; d_gene: .; abundance: .; CDR3aa: CASSLSPLGSSGANVLTF; CDR3nt: TGCGCCAGCAGCTTGAGCCCCCTAGGCAGCTCTGGGGCCAACGTCCTGACTTTC
v_gene: TRBV6-1; j_gene: TRBJ1-2; d_gene: TRBD1; abundance: .; CDR3aa: CASSDQAGGIYGYTF; CDR3nt: TGTGCCAGCAGTGATCAGGCAGGGGGCATCTATGGCTACACCTTC
v_gene: TRBV30; j_gene: TRBJ1-4; d_gene: .; abundance: .; CDR3aa: CAWSDSLNEKLFF; CDR3nt: TGTGCCTGGAGTGACAGTCTTAATGAAAAACTGTTTTTT
v_gene: TRBV11-2; j_gene: TRBJ1-1; d_gene: .; abundance: .; CDR3aa: CASSLSVGAFF; CDR3nt: TGTGCCAGCAGCTTATCGGTTGGGGCTTTCTTT
v_gene: TRBV5-1; j_gene: TRBJ2-7; d_gene: TRBD2; abundance: .; CDR3aa: CASSLAGGAPSYEQYF; CDR3nt: TGCGCCAGCAGCTTGGCCGGGGGGGCACCCTCCTACGAGCAGTACTTC
v_gene: TRBV6-5; j_gene: TRBJ2-3; d_gene: TRBD2; abundance: .; CDR3aa: CASSYDAAGGTDTQYF; CDR3nt: TGTGCCAGCAGTTACGACGCGGCGGGGGGCACAGATACGCAGTATTTT
v_gene: TRBV28; j_gene: TRBJ1-1; d_gene: TRBD1; abundance: .; CDR3aa: CASSPPGQARTEAFF; CDR3nt: TGTGCCAGCAGTCCCCCGGGACAGGCGCGCACTGAAGCTTTCTTT
v_gene: TRBV30; j_gene: TRBJ2-2; d_gene: .; abundance: .; CDR3aa: CARGGSGELFF; CDR3nt: TGTGCTCGAGGGGGATCCGGGGAGCTGTTTTTT
v_gene: TRBV13; j_gene: TRBJ2-2; d_gene: TRBD1; abundance: .; CDR3aa: CASSSRWGTANTGELFF; CDR3nt: TGTGCCAGCAGCTCACGGTGGGGGACAGCGAACACCGGGGAGCTGTTTTTT
v_gene: TRBV4-1; j_gene: TRBJ2-5; d_gene: .; abundance: once; CDR3aa: CASSQETSRETQYF; CDR3nt: TGCGCCAGCAGCCAAGAAACTAGTCGGGAGACCCAGTACTTC
v_gene: TRBV5-4; j_gene: TRBJ2-5; d_gene: .; abundance: .; CDR3aa: CASSLGSTSAETQYF; CDR3nt: TGTGCCAGCAGCTTGGGCTCAACCTCAGCGGAGACCCAGTACTTC
v_gene: TRBV11-2; j_gene: TRBJ1-3; d_gene: .; abundance: .; CDR3aa: CASRPLGNTIYF; CDR3nt: TGTGCCAGCAGGCCACTCGGAAACACCATATATTTT
v_gene: TRBV6-1; j_gene: TRBJ2-7; d_gene: .; abundance: .; CDR3aa: CASTSPRGWEQYF; CDR3nt: TGTGCCAGCACCAGCCCACGGGGGTGGGAGCAGTACTTC
v_gene: TRBV7-6; j_gene: TRBJ2-1; d_gene: .; abundance: .; CDR3aa: CASSFYEGSAEQFF; CDR3nt: TGTGCCAGCAGCTTCTATGAGGGGTCTGCTGAGCAGTTCTTC
v_gene: TRBV11-2; j_gene: TRBJ2-2; d_gene: .; abundance: .; CDR3aa: CASSLESHTGELFF; CDR3nt: TGTGCCAGCAGCTTAGAGTCTCACACCGGGGAGCTGTTTTTT
v_gene: TRBV6-5; j_gene: TRBJ1-5; d_gene: TRBD1; abundance: .; CDR3aa: CASRQGAGGNQPQHF; CDR3nt: TGTGCCAGCAGACAGGGGGCAGGTGGTAATCAGCCCCAGCATTTT
v_gene: TRBV19; j_gene: TRBJ2-1; d_gene: .; abundance: .; CDR3aa: CASSILLGRGYNEQFF; CDR3nt: TGTGCCAGTAGTATTCTTTTAGGCAGGGGCTACAATGAGCAGTTCTTC
v_gene: TRBV5-4; j_gene: TRBJ2-7; d_gene: .; abundance: .; CDR3aa: CASSGGWGGYEQYF; CDR3nt: TGTGCCAGCAGCGGAGGGTGGGGCGGCTACGAGCAGTACTTC
v_gene: TRBV5-1; j_gene: TRBJ2-7; d_gene: TRBD1; abundance: .; CDR3aa: CASSLTGAEQYF; CDR3nt: TGCGCCAGCAGCCTCACAGGGGCCGAGCAGTACTTC
v_gene: TRBV7-3; j_gene: TRBJ2-6; d_gene: .; abundance: .; CDR3aa: CASSLNPSQGSGANVLTF; CDR3nt: TGTGCCAGCAGCCTTAACCCCTCACAGGGCTCTGGGGCCAACGTCCTGACTTTC
v_gene: TRBV18; j_gene: TRBJ2-1; d_gene: TRBD2; abundance: .; CDR3aa: CASSPVGAGAYNEQFF; CDR3nt: TGTGCCAGCTCACCTGTCGGAGCGGGGGCCTACAATGAGCAGTTCTTC
v_gene: TRBV19; j_gene: TRBJ1-2; d_gene: TRBD1; abundance: .; CDR3aa: CASKPGQGGYGYTF; CDR3nt: TGTGCCAGTAAGCCGGGACAGGGAGGCTATGGCTACACCTTC
v_gene: TRBV5-4; j_gene: TRBJ1-3; d_gene: .; abundance: .; CDR3aa: CASSSAAQPGNTIYF; CDR3nt: TGTGCCAGCAGCTCCGCTGCTCAGCCGGGAAACACCATATATTTT
v_gene: TRBV14; j_gene: TRBJ1-2; d_gene: .; abundance: .; CDR3aa: CASSHLTGVNYGYTF; CDR3nt: TGTGCCAGCAGCCACCTAACAGGAGTTAACTATGGCTACACCTTC
v_gene: TRBV19; j_gene: TRBJ1-1; d_gene: TRBD1; abundance: .; CDR3aa: CASSTPATGGPEAFF; CDR3nt: TGTGCCAGTAGTACGCCCGCGACAGGGGGCCCTGAAGCTTTCTTT
v_gene: TRBV10-1; j_gene: TRBJ2-7; d_gene: TRBD2; abundance: .; CDR3aa: CASNDTSGRSIGYEQYF; CDR3nt: TGCGCCAGCAACGACACTAGCGGGAGAAGTATTGGTTACGAGCAGTACTTC
v_gene: TRBV29-1; j_gene: TRBJ1-2; d_gene: TRBD1; abundance: .; CDR3aa: CSVVRGGQGKDGYTF; CDR3nt: TGCAGCGTTGTCCGTGGGGGACAGGGTAAAGATGGCTACACCTTC
v_gene: TRBV15; j_gene: TRBJ2-1; d_gene: TRBD2; abundance: .; CDR3aa: CATSPRGGGRTYNEQFF; CDR3nt: TGTGCCACCAGCCCCCGAGGAGGCGGGAGGACCTACAATGAGCAGTTCTTC
v_gene: TRBV5-5; j_gene: TRBJ2-1; d_gene: .; abundance: .; CDR3aa: CASSLVLVNNEQFF; CDR3nt: TGTGCCAGCAGCTTGGTACTAGTCAACAATGAGCAGTTCTTC
v_gene: TRBV25-1; j_gene: TRBJ2-3; d_gene: .; abundance: .; CDR3aa: CASSDVRTSTDTQYF; CDR3nt: TGTGCCAGCAGTGATGTGAGGACTAGCACAGATACGCAGTATTTT